What follows are 8 T cell receptor beta chains derived from one specimen sequenced in a study of OX40 agonist ivuxolimab in advanced cancers. The library relied on the immunoSEQ multiplex PCR assay. TCRdb re-hosts the immuneACCESS table, in-frame sequences only. Its copies lack some clones; in the studies checked, an unresolved V gene accounts for under half of them, and the cause for the rest is not known. The sample records about 7,000 clones, 65% to 80% of which are singletons. The ten most abundant clones make up approximately 40% of the sample. The specimen was CD4+ or CD8+ T cells sorted from blood, collected in a trial of the OX40 agonist ivuxolimab. These receptors originate from an adult with an advanced solid tumor such as melanoma, head and neck, liver or kidney cancer.

This clone is medium-sized by share. The chain combines TRBV7-2 with TRBJ2-5; D ambiguous. The germline V gene has CDR1 SGHTA and CDR2 FQGNSA. This CDR3 spans 12 amino acids. V was pared by 1 base and J by 2 bases, with 2 bases between. This CDR3 reads CASSLVQETQYF. The CDR3 DNA sequence: TGTGCCAGCAGCTTAGTTCAAGAGACCCAGTACTTC. Full variable domain (outside the CDR3, taken from reference TRBV7-2 and TRBJ2-5): GAGVSQSPSNKVTEKGKDVELRCDPISGHTALYWYRQSLGQGLEFLIYFQGNSAPDKSGLPSDRFSAERTGGSVSTLTIQRTQQEDSAVYLCASSLVQETQYFGPGTRLLVL.

This rearrangement joins TRBV7-6 to TRBJ2-2, with 8 bases identical to TRBD1. Germline V gene data show CDR1 as SGHVS and CDR2 as FNYEAQ. The CDR3 contains 14 residues. V trimming: 3 bases; J trimming: 7 bases; junction bases outside the gene matches: 4. The CDR3 loop reads CASSFQGAGGELFF. The CDR3 region has the DNA TGTGCCAGCAGCTTCCAGGGGGCCGGCGGGGAGCTGTTTTTT. The full variable domain, its missing parts supplied by reference TRBV7-6 and TRBJ2-2, is GAGVSQSPRYKVTKRGQDVALRCDPISGHVSLYWYRQALGQGPEFLTYFNYEAQQDKSGLPNDRFSAERPEGSISTLTIQRTEQRDSAMYRCASSFQGAGGELFFGEGSRLTVL.

As for this clone: One junction end does not reproduce the germline sequence, and a read error may be involved. The J gene is TRBJ2-3, the V gene TRBV7-8; 9 bases are shared with TRBD2. This CDR3 has 14 residues. Germline-derived CDR1 and CDR2 are SGHVS and FQNEAQ. CDR3 coding DNA: TGTGCCAGCAGCATAGCGGGAGTGGGGGATACGCAGTATTTT. Protein: CASSIAGVGDTQYF.

The chain is built from TRBV29-1 and TRBJ2-2; D unclear. CDR3 size: 11 residues. V was cut by 8 bases and J by 7 bases, with 11 bases left in between. The germline gives CDR1 SQVTM, CDR2 ANQGSEA. CDR3 nucleotides: TGCAGCACCGTGGGTGGCGGGGAGCTGTTTTTT. It specifies CSTVGGGELFF.

The chain uses TRBV27 and TRBJ2-3; 12 nucleotides agree with TRBD2. CDR1 and CDR2 from the germline V gene are MNHEY and SMNVEV (reference sequence). CDR3 length equals 16 residues. Germline trimming cut 7 bases from V and 0 bases from J; bases unmatched to any gene: 5. CDR3 sequence (DNA): TGTGCCAGCACCGGACTAGCGGGAACTAGCACAGATACGCAGTATTTT. Its protein is CASTGLAGTSTDTQYF.

The V gene is TRBV28, the J gene TRBJ2-7, with no clear D. CDR3 length equals 15 residues. V lost 6 bases and J lost 2, with 17 bases in between. Germline lookup yields CDR1 MDHEN and CDR2 SYDVKM. CDR3 DNA: TGTGCCAGCAGCCCGGTGGGATCGAGTGCCTACGAGCAGTACTTC. This encodes CASSPVGSSAYEQYF. The whole variable domain, remainder taken from reference TRBV28 and TRBJ2-7, is DVKVTQSSRYLVKRTGEKVFLECVQDMDHENMFWYRQDPGLGLRLIYFSYDVKMKEKGDIPEGYSVSREKKERFSLILESASTNQTSMYLCASSPVGSSAYEQYFGPGTRLTVT.

This clone was recorded only once. V usage is TRBV25-1 and J usage is TRBJ1-2; D is uncertain. Trimming took off 5 bases at V and 8 bases at J, with 18 bases between the two ends. Germline values: CDR1 MGHDK, CDR2 SYGVNS. The CDR3 has 14 amino acids. In nucleotides, the CDR3 is TGTGCCAGCAGTCCGGTTGGATTTCTTATGGGCTACACCTTC. This encodes CASSPVGFLMGYTF.

The CDR3 loop reads CASSLHVANEQFF. CDR3 bases: TGTGCCAGCAGCTTACACGTAGCTAACGAGCAGTTCTTC. The chain recombines TRBV13 with TRBJ2-1; D gene ambiguous. Germline lookup yields CDR1 PRHDT and CDR2 FYEKMQ (reference sequence). V was shortened by 2 bases and J by 10 bases, with 12 bases between the two germline ends. The CDR3 spans 13 residues. Drawing the rest from reference TRBV13 and TRBJ2-1, the complete variable domain is AAGVIQSPRHLIKEKRETATLKCYPIPRHDTVYWYQQGPGQDPQFLISFYEKMQSDKGSIPDRFSAQQFSDYHSELNMSSLELGDSALYFCASSLHVANEQFFGPGTRLTVL.